This T cell receptor (beta chain) was identified during a study of vaccination and CD4 T cells after COVID-19. Study conclusions and caveats: Rising from roughly 21 to 40, the median of SARS-CoV-2-reactive clonotypes did not change significantly.

The treatment is: approximately 9-day PBMC culture with coronavirus spike peptide pools or control peptides (ViraFEST assay). Once peptide pools had expanded antigen-specific T cells, ViraFEST sequenced TCRs. Culture conditions combined 1.5 million to 2.5 million PBMCs per well with around 9.7 IU/ml IL-2 and 7.5 to 10 ug/ml peptide pools. Germline CDR1 and CDR2: DFQATT and SNEGSKA (reference sequence). The CDR3 runs 13 residues. The V end was cut by 3 bases, the J end by 5 bases, with 13 bases between. A note on this clonotype: The antigen remains unidentified.

The assay that was used to sequence DNA from cultured CD4+ T cells was the Oncomine TCR Beta short-read assay. TCRdb itself ran the PCR reads through MiXCR, one entry per CDR3 protein. This sample has over 10,000 distinct CDR3 sequences, with 55% to 70% found just once. The sequencing sample was made of CD4+ T cells from blood, cultured in vitro. This chain joins TRBV20-1 and TRBJ2-5, with D tentatively TRBD2 (6 bases). The sequence derives from a human donor who had recovered from COVID-19. This chain's CDR3 is CSASYTGGETQYF. The CDR3 DNA sequence: TGCAGTGCTAGTTATACCGGAGGGGAGACCCAGTACTTC.